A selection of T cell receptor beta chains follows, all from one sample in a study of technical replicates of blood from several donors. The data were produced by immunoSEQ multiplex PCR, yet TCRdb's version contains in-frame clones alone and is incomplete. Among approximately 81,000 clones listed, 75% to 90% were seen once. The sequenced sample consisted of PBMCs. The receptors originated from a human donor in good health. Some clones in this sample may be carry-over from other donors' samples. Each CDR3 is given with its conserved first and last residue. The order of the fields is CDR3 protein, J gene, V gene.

CASSESQLSGSYTF	TRBJ1-2	TRBV2
CASSLGRGYQETQYF	TRBJ2-5	TRBV7-9
CASSWTTGETQYF	TRBJ2-5	TRBV5-4
CASALDRNNQPQHF	TRBJ1-5	TRBV6-5
CATQQQGSGSNQPQHF	TRBJ1-5	TRBV10-3
CATAAWGDSYNEQFF	TRBJ2-1	TRBV10-3
CASSKGASGYNEQFF	TRBJ2-1	TRBV7-6
CASSPFDRDPNYGYTF	TRBJ1-2	TRBV7-6
CASSPRTSGTPYYEQYF	TRBJ2-7	TRBV23-1
CASSLGGGGQPQHF	TRBJ1-5	TRBV5-6
CASSLQLGYYEQYF	TRBJ2-7	TRBV7-2
CAWSAADRVDGYTF	TRBJ1-2	TRBV30
CASSPLRVSYEQYF	TRBJ2-7	TRBV18
CASIDRKNTEAFF	TRBJ1-1	TRBV6-5
CASSQALGTEYF	TRBJ2-5	TRBV14
CSVENGDYGYTF	TRBJ1-2	TRBV29-1
CASSTTSGSGNEQFF	TRBJ2-1	TRBV7-8
CASSLTGGLQETQYF	TRBJ2-5	TRBV5-1
CASSLGQARNQPQHF	TRBJ1-5	TRBV7-8
CASSIVKGMNTEAFF	TRBJ1-1	TRBV19
CASSLGRGSSYEQYF	TRBJ2-7	TRBV13
CSVEVGGYTF	TRBJ1-2	TRBV29-1
CAWSRQGTQPQHF	TRBJ1-5	TRBV30
CASSIQGANEKLFF	TRBJ1-4	TRBV19
CASSDGGFYNEQFF	TRBJ2-1	TRBV6-1
CASSLYGTGGRVTEAFF	TRBJ1-1	TRBV27
CASADRSSYNSPLHF	TRBJ1-6	TRBV19
CSAGQPGNEQFF	TRBJ2-1	TRBV29-1
CAWGLNQETQYF	TRBJ2-5	TRBV30
CASSHGTSGLSYNEQFF	TRBJ2-1	TRBV7-9
CAWRGSGGRSTGELFF	TRBJ2-2	TRBV30
CASSSGGSGNTIYF	TRBJ1-3	TRBV5-1
CASSLGKFYEQYF	TRBJ2-7	TRBV7-2
CAISERRGDTEAFF	TRBJ1-1	TRBV10-3
CATKRGGQGGNTIYF	TRBJ1-3	TRBV12-5
CASSGAGNTEAFF	TRBJ1-1	TRBV6-1
CASSLDGGRAYNEQFF	TRBJ2-1	TRBV5-1
CAWSGASGYNEQFF	TRBJ2-1	TRBV30
CASSLASTSGTLGETQYF	TRBJ2-5	TRBV5-4
CATPRGTYHQPQHF	TRBJ1-5	TRBV25-1
CASRMSVNEQFF	TRBJ2-1	TRBV25-1
CASSPSYRVRETQYF	TRBJ2-5	TRBV18
CASSPGQGTRGNQPQHF	TRBJ1-5	TRBV5-6
CATLLQGSEQFF	TRBJ2-1	TRBV7-9
CASSQEGRRAFF	TRBJ1-1	TRBV4-3
CASSSGLAGVSEQFF	TRBJ2-1	TRBV7-2
CASSQKVWTSGQSIRTDTQYF	TRBJ2-3	TRBV4-3
CASRRTGGGLETQYF	TRBJ2-5	TRBV28
CVKESWRSDNQPQHF	TRBJ1-5	TRBV25-1
CASSTGQEGYGYTF	TRBJ1-2	TRBV5-1
CASSFGGAMDEQFF	TRBJ2-1	TRBV7-9
CASSQHGGRTAVYEQYF	TRBJ2-7	TRBV4-2
CASSSQGTNYGYTF	TRBJ1-2	TRBV2
CAQRFSGPSGAQYF	TRBJ2-5	TRBV30
CASSRDTNEQYF	TRBJ2-7	TRBV28
CASSSGQEPSGNTIYF	TRBJ1-3	TRBV5-1
CASSPLGGPNEKLFF	TRBJ1-4	TRBV18